These 25 T cell receptor beta chains were sequenced from one sample in a study of blood T cell repertoires in COVID-19. Produced via immunoSEQ multiplex PCR; TCRdb's table is partial and in-frame only. The data hold 360,000 or so clones, with about four fifths observed a single time. Sequenced: PBMCs or T cells enriched from blood (not recorded which). The receptor source for this set is a woman aged 45-65 years who had recovered from COVID-19.

CDR3 region: CASSIDRVDTEAFF. As DNA, the CDR3 is TGCGCCAGCAGTATCGACAGGGTTGACACTGAAGCTTTCTTT. J is TRBJ1-1 and V is TRBV5-1, with 7 bases lining up with TRBD1. The CDR3 consists of 14 residues. Germline lookup yields CDR1 SGHRS and CDR2 YFSETQ. Trimming at V came to 5 bases and at J to 3 bases, leaving 7 bases not matched to a gene.

Turning to this clone: Other DNA sequences within the sample encode an identical CDR3. The chain employs TRBV20-1 and TRBJ2-5, with a possible D match to TRBD2 (5 bases). The germline V gene has CDR1 DFQATT and CDR2 SNEGSKA (reference sequence). The germline V and J ends were trimmed by 4 bases and 5 bases, with 8 bases remaining between them. The CDR3 totals 11 residues. CDR3 DNA sequence: TGCAGTGCTACAGGAGGCGAGACCCAGTACTTC. Translated, it gives CSATGGETQYF.

The rearrangement joins TRBV20-1 to TRBJ2-5; maybe TRBD2 (5 bases). Germline V gene lookup returns CDR1 DFQATT and CDR2 SNEGSKA (reference sequence). Trimming stripped 1 base from V and 5 bases from J, with 5 bases between. The CDR3 runs to 11 residues. CDR3 amino acids: CSARAGETQYF. CDR3 in DNA: TGCAGTGCTAGAGCGGGGGAGACCCAGTACTTC.

This rearrangement joins TRBV29-1 to TRBJ1-1; possible D gene TRBD1, 6 bases. Trimming removed 7 bases at V and 0 bases at J, with 15 bases between. CDR1 is SQVTM, CDR2 ANQGSEA, per germline. There are 14 residues in the CDR3. DNA of the CDR3: TGCAGCGCTGCCCGGGACACCTTGAACACTGAAGCTTTCTTT. It translates to CSAARDTLNTEAFF.

The V gene is TRBV6-5, the J gene TRBJ2-3; no clear D gene. Trimming took off 10 bases at V and 2 bases at J, with 16 bases between the two ends. CDR1 is MNHEY, CDR2 SVGAGI, per germline. The CDR3 runs to 14 residues. The CDR3 nucleotides read TGTGCCACCAATAGACACCCGAACACAGATACGCAGTATTTT. Translation gives CATNRHPNTDTQYF.

The chain uses TRBV7-9 and TRBJ1-5; D uncertain. This CDR3 contains 14 residues. Between the trimmed V and J ends, which lost 3 bases and 0 bases, there was a span of 6 bases. Germline V gives CDR1 SEHNR, CDR2 FQNEAQ (reference sequence). The CDR3 DNA reads TGTGCCAGCAGCTTTCCGGGTAGCAATCAGCCCCAGCATTTT. Translating it yields CASSFPGSNQPQHF.

This clone was observed a few times. The chain uses TRBV12-3 or TRBV12-4 and TRBJ1-2; 9 bases align to TRBD1. CDR3 size: 13 residues. The ends lost 6 bases at V and 6 bases at J; junction bases unmatched: 5. Here the CDR3 DNA reads TGTGCCAGCAGCTCGGACAGGGGACATGGCTACACCTTC. It translates to CASSSDRGHGYTF.

J is TRBJ2-3 and V is TRBV7-8; 10 positions agree with TRBD2. The CDR3 has 15 residues. V was pared by 1 base and J by 11 bases, with 9 bases of the junction left unmatched. In germline, CDR1 is SGHVS, CDR2 FQNEAQ. As DNA, the CDR3 is TGTGCCAGCAGCTTAGTGGTAGCGGGGGGCCCCCAGCAGTATTTT. Translating it yields CASSLVVAGGPQQYF.

The chain joins TRBV7-2 to TRBJ2-7; 9 bases agree with TRBD2. Germline loops: CDR1 SGHTA, CDR2 FQGNSA. The ends lost 5 bases at V and 2 bases at J; junction bases unmatched: 7. This CDR3 has 15 residues. CDR3 region: CASSAMTSGAYEQYF. CDR3 DNA: TGTGCCAGCAGCGCCATGACTAGCGGAGCCTACGAGCAGTACTTC.

The rearrangement uses TRBV3-1 (or the pseudogene TRBV3-2) and TRBJ1-1; 9 bases fit TRBD1. Germline V lookup: CDR1 LGHDT, CDR2 YNNKEL (reference sequence). The CDR3 spans 24 residues. Trimming took 0 bases from V and 0 from J; bases not matched to a gene: 26. The CDR3 nucleotides are TGTGCCAGCAGCCAAGACCGACAGGGGGAAGGGGGAACCCCGGGAAGGTTGATGAACACTGAAGCTTTCTTT. The encoded protein is CASSQDRQGEGGTPGRLMNTEAFF.

As DNA, the CDR3 is TGTGCCATCAGGACTAGCGGGTCCAAACAAGGGGGGACCCAGTACTTC. Its protein product is CAIRTSGSKQGGTQYF. This chain uses TRBV10-3 with TRBJ2-5; TRBD2 agrees at 10 bases. Per the germline V gene, CDR1 is ENHRY and CDR2 is SYGVKD. The CDR3 loop spans 16 amino acids. The J segment lost 7 bases and the V segment lost 6 bases, leaving 14 bases of the junction unmatched.

The J gene is TRBJ1-1, the V gene TRBV3-1 (or the pseudogene TRBV3-2); D is unresolved. Germline-derived CDR1 and CDR2 are LGHDT and YNNKEL (reference sequence). The CDR3 consists of 8 residues. The CDR3 spells CPRFLAFF. DNA of the CDR3: TGTCCGAGATTTTTGGCTTTCTTT.

The rearrangement links TRBV27 to TRBJ1-2; D unclear. Per the germline V gene, CDR1 is MNHEY and CDR2 is SMNVEV (reference sequence). The germline V and J ends were trimmed by 6 bases and 2 bases, with 7 bases remaining between them. The CDR3 covers 12 residues. The CDR3 DNA reads as TGTGCCAGCAGGCGCGGGAACTATGGCTACACCTTC. This translates into CASRRGNYGYTF.

The V gene is TRBV7-2, the J gene TRBJ1-1; 7 positions match TRBD1. The CDR3 runs 15 residues. From germline, CDR1 is SGHTA and CDR2 FQGNSA. Trimming cost V 5 bases and J 0 bases; bases outside gene matches: 6. The chain's CDR3 is CASSPTTGLNTEAFF. CDR3 DNA: TGTGCCAGCAGCCCCACGACAGGGTTGAACACTGAAGCTTTCTTT.

This CDR3 is CASSLGVLAGGTLNEQFF. As DNA, the CDR3 is TGTGCCAGCAGCTTAGGGGTACTAGCGGGAGGGACCCTCAATGAGCAGTTCTTC. The chain employs TRBV7-9 and TRBJ2-1; TRBD2 agrees at 13 bases. After removal of 1 base from V and 6 bases from J, the junction contained 9 bases not matched to a gene. The CDR3 totals 18 residues. The V gene's germline CDR1 is SEHNR and CDR2 FQNEAQ (reference sequence).

As regards this clone: This CDR3 is also generated by other DNA sequences in the sample. This chain links TRBV4-1 with TRBJ2-5, with 10 bases aligning to TRBD1. This CDR3 comprises 16 residues. Germline CDR1 reads MGHRA; CDR2 reads YSYEKL. The J segment lost 1 base and the V segment lost 1 base, leaving 3 bases of the junction unmatched. The DNA of the CDR3 is TGCGCCAGCAGCCAAGGGGACAGGGGACGCCAAGAGACCCAGTACTTC. This sequence encodes CASSQGDRGRQETQYF.

This clone occurred once. The chain links TRBV4-1 to TRBJ1-1, with 10 bases that match TRBD1. Germline loops: CDR1 MGHRA, CDR2 YSYEKL. The CDR3 sequence is 14 residues long. V shed 3 bases and J 10 bases; nucleotides not matched to a gene: 8. CDR3 region: CASSQLRTGGRAFF. For the CDR3, the DNA is TGCGCCAGCAGCCAGTTAAGGACAGGGGGACGAGCTTTCTTT.

This chain connects TRBV2 to TRBJ1-4, with 9 bases matching TRBD1. The CDR3 has 14 residues. CDR1 SNHLY and CDR2 FYNNEI come from the germline V gene. Germline trimming cut 5 bases from V and 8 bases from J; bases unmatched to any gene: 6. The CDR3 protein is CASSRTGVGEKLFF. DNA for the CDR3: TGTGCCAGCAGTCGGACAGGGGTAGGGGAAAAACTGTTTTTT.

In its sample, this clone was seen a few times. V is TRBV11-3 and J is TRBJ2-1, with 7 bases matching TRBD1. The V and J ends lost 4 bases and 7 bases, in that order; junction bases with no gene match: 13. CDR1 is SGHNT, CDR2 YENEEA, per germline. This CDR3 has 16 residues. CDR3 amino acids: CASSYLTGKVRNEQFF. CDR3 bases: TGTGCCAGCAGCTACCTGACAGGGAAAGTTAGGAATGAGCAGTTCTTC.

The V call is TRBV12-3 or TRBV12-4, the J call TRBJ1-2; D is undetermined. This CDR3 has 13 residues. The V gene lost 6 bases and the J gene lost 8 bases, with 16 bases spanning the gap. The CDR3 reads CASSFRHRIGYTF. CDR3 nucleotide sequence: TGTGCCAGCAGCTTCCGGCACAGAATAGGCTACACCTTC.

V gene TRBV23-1 combines with J gene TRBJ2-1; 9 nucleotides line up with TRBD2. TRBV23-1 has ORF status, its function being uncertain. Trimming at V came to 7 bases and at J to 2 bases, leaving 12 bases not matched to a gene. This CDR3 contains 17 residues. CDR3 amino acids: CASKSSPAGGPYNEQFF. The CDR3 DNA reads as TGCGCCAGCAAGTCCTCCCCAGCGGGAGGCCCCTACAATGAGCAGTTCTTC.

The chain is built from TRBV19 and TRBJ1-2; D is undetermined. Germline V gene sequence: CDR1 LNHDA, CDR2 SQIVND (reference sequence). This CDR3 spans 14 amino acids. With 2 bases removed from V and 4 bases from J, the gap between germline ends came to 11 bases. CDR3 DNA sequence: TGTGCCAGTAGTATACGCACGGGGAGCTATGGCTACACCTTC. This translates into CASSIRTGSYGYTF.

This chain connects TRBV6-2 or TRBV6-3 to TRBJ1-2; tentatively, D is TRBD1 (5 bases). This CDR3 region has 14 residues. In germline, CDR1 is MNHEY, CDR2 SVGEGT. V was shortened by 2 bases and J by 0 bases, with 7 bases between the two germline ends. As DNA, the CDR3 is TGTGCCAGCAGTTACGGCAGGGCTAACTATGGCTACACCTTC. This sequence encodes CASSYGRANYGYTF.

The V call is TRBV18, the J call TRBJ2-1; 14 bases line up with TRBD2. The CDR3 contains 18 residues. Trimming cost V 6 bases and J 3 bases; bases outside gene matches: 10. CDR1 is KGHSH and CDR2 is LQKENI in the germline V gene. CDR3 protein: CASSPETSGGVHYNEQFF. The DNA for the CDR3 is TGTGCCAGCTCCCCAGAGACTAGCGGGGGGGTACACTACAATGAGCAGTTCTTC.

V is TRBV19 and J is TRBJ2-5; D unresolved. The CDR3 contains 13 residues. Germline loops: CDR1 LNHDA, CDR2 SQIVND (reference sequence). The germline V and J ends were trimmed by 3 bases and 1 base, with 6 bases remaining between them. CDR3 sequence reads: CASSISGQETQYF. The CDR3 DNA reads TGTGCCAGTAGTATTTCGGGCCAAGAGACCCAGTACTTC. The full variable domain, with the rest looked up from reference TRBV19 and TRBJ2-5, is DGGITQSPKYLFRKEGQNVTLSCEQNLNHDAMYWYRQDPGQGLRLIYYSQIVNDFQKGDIAEGYSVSREKKESFPLTVTSAQKNPTAFYLCASSISGQETQYFGPGTRLLVL.